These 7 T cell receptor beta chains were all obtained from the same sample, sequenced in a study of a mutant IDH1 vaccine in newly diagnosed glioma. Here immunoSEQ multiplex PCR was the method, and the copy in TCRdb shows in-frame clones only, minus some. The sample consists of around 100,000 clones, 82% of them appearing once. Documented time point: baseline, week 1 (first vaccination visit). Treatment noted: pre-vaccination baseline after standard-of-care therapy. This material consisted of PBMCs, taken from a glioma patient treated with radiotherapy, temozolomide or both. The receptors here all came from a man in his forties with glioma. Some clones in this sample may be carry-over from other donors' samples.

CDR3 nucleotides: TGTGCCAGCAGCTTGGCCGTAGGGAGAGAGCAGTACTTC. This translates into CASSLAVGREQYF. The chain carries TRBV5-6 and TRBJ2-7, with D perhaps matching TRBD2 (5 bases). The CDR3 has 13 residues. Germline CDR1 and CDR2: SGHDT and YYEEEE. V lost 0 bases, J lost 7 bases, and 11 bases lay in between.

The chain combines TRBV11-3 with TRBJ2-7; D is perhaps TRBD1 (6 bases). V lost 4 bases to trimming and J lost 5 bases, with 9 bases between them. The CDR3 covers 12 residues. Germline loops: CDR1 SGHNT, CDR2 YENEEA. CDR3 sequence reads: CASSSQGDEQYF. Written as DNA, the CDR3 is TGTGCCAGCAGCTCACAGGGTGACGAGCAGTACTTC.

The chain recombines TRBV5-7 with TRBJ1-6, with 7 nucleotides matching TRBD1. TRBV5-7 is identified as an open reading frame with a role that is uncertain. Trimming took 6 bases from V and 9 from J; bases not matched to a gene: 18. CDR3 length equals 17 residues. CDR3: CASTSGGGGDWTSPLHF. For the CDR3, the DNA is TGTGCCAGCACCTCTGGTGGAGGGGGCGATTGGACTTCACCCCTCCACTTT.

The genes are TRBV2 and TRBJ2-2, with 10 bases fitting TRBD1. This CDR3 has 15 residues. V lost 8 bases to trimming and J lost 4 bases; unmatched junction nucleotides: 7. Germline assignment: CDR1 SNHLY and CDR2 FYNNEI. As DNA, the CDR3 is TGTGCCAGCGAAGCTGACAGGGGGCGCACCGGGGAGCTGTTTTTT. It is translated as CASEADRGRTGELFF.

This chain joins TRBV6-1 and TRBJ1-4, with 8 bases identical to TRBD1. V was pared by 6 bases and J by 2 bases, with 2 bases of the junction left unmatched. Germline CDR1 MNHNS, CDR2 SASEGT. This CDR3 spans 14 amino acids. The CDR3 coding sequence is TGTGCCAGCAGAAGACAGGGGACTAATGAAAAACTGTTTTTT. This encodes CASRRQGTNEKLFF.

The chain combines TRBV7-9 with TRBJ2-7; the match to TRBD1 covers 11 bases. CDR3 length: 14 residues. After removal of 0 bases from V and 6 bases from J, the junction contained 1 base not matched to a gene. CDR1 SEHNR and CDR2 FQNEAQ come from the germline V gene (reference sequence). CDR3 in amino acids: CASSLAGTGGEQYF. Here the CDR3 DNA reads TGTGCCAGCAGCTTAGCCGGGACAGGGGGCGAGCAGTACTTC.

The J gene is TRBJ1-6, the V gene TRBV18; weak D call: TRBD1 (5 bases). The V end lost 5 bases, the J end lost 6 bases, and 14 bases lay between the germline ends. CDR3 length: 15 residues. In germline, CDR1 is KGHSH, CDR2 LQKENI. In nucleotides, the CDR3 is TGTGCCAGCTCAGCAACGGGGCAGGGTAATTCACCCCTCCACTTT. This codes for CASSATGQGNSPLHF.